The sample holds a few counts of the clone carrying this T cell receptor beta chain. The data were obtained in a study of patients and donors after allogeneic stem cell transplantation. The CDR3 sequence is 13 residues long. Germline lookup yields CDR1 SGHKS and CDR2 YYEKEE (reference sequence). The ends were cut back, 3 bases at V and 5 bases at J, with 12 bases in the middle. TCRdb called the RT-PCR reads again in MiXCR, with one record for every CDR3 protein. Of roughly 960,000 distinct CDR3 sequences in the sample, roughly 18% are singletons; the top ten hold around 6%. The receptor was derived from a human donor who was either an allogeneic HSCT recipient or a stem cell or donor lymphocyte infusion donor (not recorded which). It is not recorded whose cells these are; they may come from a transplant donor. This sequence joins TRBV5-5 and TRBJ2-7; D unresolved. Sequencing input: blood, either unsorted or a sorted T cell fraction (not recorded which). CDR3 in amino acids: CASSSRSWDEQYF. The CDR3 bases are TGTGCCAGCAGCTCCCGATCCTGGGACGAGCAGTACTTC.